This entry lists 29 T cell receptor beta chains sequenced from one sample in a study of T cell responses to AZD1222 COVID-19 vaccine. The repertoire was sequenced with immunoSEQ multiplex PCR; TCRdb's copy has only in-frame clones and lacks some. The sample includes 95,000 to 130,000 clones, around 94% of them seen just once. The specimen was peripheral blood, collected on day 0 of AZD1222 vaccination. The receptors here all came from an adult in good health.

This clone was seen once. This chain connects TRBV19 to TRBJ2-5; D is unclear. In germline, CDR1 is LNHDA, CDR2 SQIVND (reference sequence). The CDR3 has 14 residues. The V end was cut by 2 bases, the J end by 5 bases, with 12 bases between. The CDR3 here is CASSISESRETQYF. CDR3 in DNA: TGTGCCAGTAGTATATCCGAAAGTCGGGAGACCCAGTACTTC.

This clone was detected once. V and J are TRBV10-3 and TRBJ2-3; D might be TRBD1 (6 bases). Germline loops: CDR1 ENHRY, CDR2 SYGVKD. The CDR3 consists of 13 residues. V lost 8 bases and J 5 bases, leaving 14 bases between the germline ends. CDR3: CAIGSRGEDTQYF. In DNA, the CDR3 is TGTGCCATCGGGTCCAGGGGAGAAGATACGCAGTATTTT.

The chain links TRBV28 to TRBJ2-2, with D perhaps matching TRBD1 (6 bases). The CDR3 is made up of 11 amino acids. Germline CDR1 is MDHEN and CDR2 is SYDVKM. The CDR3 DNA reads as TGTGGGGGGCGGGACACCGGGGAGCTGTTTTTT. Translation gives CGGRDTGELFF.

The gene calls are TRBV2 and TRBJ1-5; 9 bases match TRBD1. Trimming at V came to 5 bases and at J to 5 bases, leaving 1 base not matched to a gene. The CDR3 extends over 13 amino acids. CDR1 SNHLY and CDR2 FYNNEI come from the germline V gene. The CDR3 spells CASSRTGDQPQHF. CDR3 in DNA: TGTGCCAGCAGTAGGACAGGGGATCAGCCCCAGCATTTT.

The gene calls are TRBV19 and TRBJ2-3; D perhaps matches TRBD1 (5 bases). The V end lost 5 bases, the J end lost 6 bases, and 15 bases lay between the germline ends. CDR1 and CDR2 (germline): LNHDA, SQIVND (reference sequence). The length of the CDR3 is 14 residues. CDR3 DNA: TGTGCCAGTAGTTCCCGGACAACGCTTGATACGCAGTATTTT. This encodes CASSSRTTLDTQYF.

This chain uses TRBV9 with TRBJ2-3, with D perhaps TRBD1 (5 bases). The CDR3 is 14 amino acids. Germline V gene lookup returns CDR1 SGDLS and CDR2 YYNGEE. Trimming cost V 0 bases and J 5 bases, with 10 bases left between them. CDR3 residues: CASSVGGAGDTQYF. The CDR3 nucleotides read TGTGCCAGCAGCGTAGGTGGGGCAGGAGATACGCAGTATTTT.

The V call is TRBV7-9, the J call TRBJ1-5; 10 bases map to TRBD1. J lost 4 bases, V lost 5 bases, and 2 bases had no gene match. Germline V lookup: CDR1 SEHNR, CDR2 FQNEAQ (reference sequence). This CDR3 contains 14 residues. The CDR3 reads CASSRDRGNQPQHF. The CDR3 DNA is TGTGCCAGCAGCAGGGACAGGGGAAATCAGCCCCAGCATTTT. Supplemented by reference TRBV7-9 and TRBJ1-5, the full variable domain reads DTGVSQNPRHKITKRGQNVTFRCDPISEHNRLYWYRQTLGQGPEFLTYFQNEAQLEKSRLLSDRFSAERPKGSFSTLEIQRTEQGDSAMYLCASSRDRGNQPQHFGDGTRLSIL.

This rearrangement joins TRBV3-1 (or the pseudogene TRBV3-2) to TRBJ2-2, with 8 bases matching TRBD2. This CDR3 has 18 residues. Germline V gives CDR1 LGHDT, CDR2 YNNKEL (reference sequence). V lost 5 bases to trimming and J lost 6 bases; unmatched junction nucleotides: 17. The CDR3 reads CASSARMGGAGDPGELFF. For the CDR3, the DNA is TGTGCCAGCAGCGCCAGAATGGGGGGAGCGGGAGATCCCGGGGAGCTGTTTTTT.

The chain uses TRBV24-1 and TRBJ1-5, with D uncertain. This CDR3 contains 13 residues. Deletions cut 1 base from V and 5 bases from J, with 5 bases between. Germline V lookup: CDR1 KGHDR, CDR2 SFDVKD. This CDR3 is CATSDFGDQPQHF. The DNA of the CDR3 is TGTGCCACCAGTGATTTTGGGGATCAGCCCCAGCATTTT.

This clone was seen once. The chain links TRBV6-5 to TRBJ2-2, with a tentative D call TRBD1 (5 bases). Trimming removed 0 bases at V and 1 base at J, with 9 bases between. This CDR3 contains 16 residues. Germline assignment: CDR1 MNHEY and CDR2 SVGAGI. The CDR3 region is CASSYSSRGNTGELFF. In DNA form, the CDR3 reads TGTGCCAGCAGTTACTCGAGTAGGGGGAACACCGGGGAGCTGTTTTTT.

The rearrangement joins TRBV18 to TRBJ1-6, with D maybe TRBD1 (5 bases). Germline CDR1 KGHSH, CDR2 LQKENI. Trimming shortened V by 3 bases and J by 0 bases, and 12 bases separated the two germline ends. The CDR3 runs to 17 residues. CDR3 sequence (DNA): TGTGCCAGCTCACCCTACGGGACCGGCTCCTATAATTCACCCCTCCACTTT. Translation gives CASSPYGTGSYNSPLHF.

The rearrangement joins TRBV21-1 to TRBJ1-2; the tabulated D call, TRBD1, remains unverified against the DNA. TRBV21-1 is annotated as a pseudogene. The CDR3 is 12 residues long. CDR3 nucleotide sequence: TGTAAACAAAGGGGGCGGGCTGAGGGCTACACCTTC. Its translation: CKQRGRAEGYTF.

The rearrangement joins TRBV11-3 to TRBJ2-1; a possible D gene is TRBD2 (6 bases). In germline, CDR1 is SGHNT, CDR2 YENEEA. V was cut by 5 bases and J by 6 bases, with 11 bases left in between. The CDR3 extends over 13 amino acids. As DNA, the CDR3 is TGTGCCAGCAGCCATGGGACTGGCAATGAGCAGTTCTTC. This translates into CASSHGTGNEQFF.

The chain is built from TRBV19 and TRBJ2-7; D perhaps matches TRBD2 (6 bases). Trimming took 3 bases from V and 3 from J, leaving 15 bases between them. The CDR3 sequence is 15 residues long. Germline CDR1 LNHDA, CDR2 SQIVND (reference sequence). This CDR3 is CASSISSDYLYEQYF. The CDR3 DNA is TGTGCCAGTAGTATTAGTTCGGACTACCTCTACGAGCAGTACTTC.

This chain links TRBV28 with TRBJ2-7, with 8 bases lining up with TRBD1. Germline assignment: CDR1 MDHEN and CDR2 SYDVKM. J lost 6 bases, V lost 5 bases, and 12 bases had no gene match. This CDR3 has 15 amino acids. The CDR3 region is CASSALGTGATEQYF. CDR3 in DNA: TGTGCCAGCAGTGCCTTAGGGACAGGCGCCACCGAGCAGTACTTC. Based on the CDR3 plus reference TRBV28 and TRBJ2-7, the full variable domain is DVKVTQSSRYLVKRTGEKVFLECVQDMDHENMFWYRQDPGLGLRLIYFSYDVKMKEKGDIPEGYSVSREKKERFSLILESASTNQTSMYLCASSALGTGATEQYFGPGTRLTVT.

The chain combines TRBV27 with TRBJ1-5; D may be TRBD1 (5 bases). Germline CDR1 reads MNHEY; CDR2 reads SMNVEV (reference sequence). With 3 bases removed from V and 6 bases from J, the gap between germline ends came to 12 bases. The CDR3 runs 14 residues. CDR3 protein: CASSLVGGGQPQHF. The CDR3, as DNA: TGTGCCAGCAGTTTGGTCGGGGGGGGTCAGCCCCAGCATTTT.

In this sample, this clone turned up once. The chain uses TRBV5-1 and TRBJ2-1, with D perhaps TRBD1 or TRBD2 (5 bases each). This CDR3 has 16 residues. CDR1 is SGHRS and CDR2 is YFSETQ in the germline V gene. V was shortened by 0 bases and J by 9 bases, with 19 bases between the two germline ends. CDR3 in amino acids: CASSLADSRQGSEQFF. The CDR3 DNA follows: TGCGCCAGCAGCTTGGCGGACTCACGGCAGGGTAGTGAGCAGTTCTTC. Combining the CDR3 with reference TRBV5-1 and TRBJ2-1 gives the whole variable domain KAGVTQTPRYLIKTRGQQVTLSCSPISGHRSVSWYQQTPGQGLQFLFEYFSETQRNKGNFPGRFSGRQFSNSRSEMNVSTLELGDSALYLCASSLADSRQGSEQFFGPGTRLTVL.

This clone was recorded only once. The chain has TRBV29-1 and TRBJ1-1; the D is unclear. Trimming removed 6 bases at V and 1 base at J, with 9 bases between. Germline V gene data show CDR1 as SQVTM and CDR2 as ANQGSEA. CDR3 length: 12 amino acids. The CDR3 protein is CSVPDGNTEAFF. The DNA of the CDR3 is TGCAGCGTCCCGGACGGGAACACTGAAGCTTTCTTT.

The chain employs TRBV10-2 and TRBJ2-1; 11 bases line up with TRBD2. V was clipped by 7 bases and J by 2 bases; unmatched bases: 4. Per the germline V gene, CDR1 is WSHSY and CDR2 is SAAADI. The CDR3 covers 15 residues. Here the CDR3 reads CASKGTSGTYNEQFF. The CDR3 nucleotides are TGCGCCAGCAAAGGGACTAGCGGAACCTACAATGAGCAGTTCTTC.

This chain joins TRBV14 and TRBJ2-7; the D is unclear. Trimming pared 1 base from V and 3 bases from J, leaving 16 bases between. The CDR3 covers 16 residues. Germline CDR1 reads SGHDN; CDR2 reads FVKESK. The CDR3 nucleotides are TGTGCCAGCAGCCAAGGCTTAACCCCCCAAGGCTACGAGCAGTACTTC. As protein: CASSQGLTPQGYEQYF.

This chain links TRBV5-1 with TRBJ2-7; unclear D gene. Germline V CDR1 and CDR2: SGHRS, YFSETQ. Trimming pared 4 bases from V and 3 bases from J, leaving 14 bases between. This CDR3 spans 14 amino acids. This chain's CDR3 is CASSQDVYVYEQYF. CDR3 bases: TGCGCCAGCAGCCAGGATGTCTACGTCTACGAGCAGTACTTC.

The CDR3: CASSLRGFDYEQYF. The DNA of the CDR3 is TGTGCCAGCAGTTTACGGGGATTCGACTACGAGCAGTACTTC. The chain joins TRBV28 to TRBJ2-7, with TRBD2 as a possible D gene (5 bases). CDR3 length: 14 amino acids. The V and J ends lost 2 bases and 3 bases respectively, with 11 bases between them. Germline V gene lookup returns CDR1 MDHEN and CDR2 SYDVKM.

The V call is TRBV18, the J call TRBJ1-5; TRBD1 matches 11 bases. J lost 9 bases, V lost 5 bases, and 12 bases had no gene match. Germline assignment: CDR1 KGHSH and CDR2 LQKENI. CDR3 length: 16 residues. The CDR3 here is CASSSAGTGGLRPQHF. CDR3 coding DNA: TGTGCCAGCTCATCGGCCGGGACAGGGGGTTTACGGCCCCAGCATTTT.

The rearrangement joins TRBV4-1 to TRBJ2-7, with 9 nucleotides matching TRBD1. V trimming: 1 base; J trimming: 5 bases; junction bases outside the gene matches: 3. CDR3 size: 14 residues. The V gene's germline CDR1 is MGHRA and CDR2 YSYEKL. The CDR3 DNA reads as TGCGCCAGCAGCCAAGGGGGACAGGGTCACGAGCAGTACTTC. Translation gives CASSQGGQGHEQYF.

The chain uses TRBV2 and TRBJ1-4; the D gene is possibly TRBD1 (5 bases). Deletions cut 7 bases from V and 0 bases from J, with 15 bases between. Germline-derived CDR1 and CDR2 are SNHLY and FYNNEI. The CDR3 runs 16 residues. This chain's CDR3 is CASTSWGPATNEKLFF. The CDR3 bases are TGTGCCAGCACCTCCTGGGGACCTGCAACTAATGAAAAACTGTTTTTT.

This clone was observed once. The rearrangement uses TRBV27 and TRBJ1-2; TRBD1 aligns across 8 bases. The CDR3 is made up of 14 amino acids. The V and J ends lost 6 bases and 5 bases, in that order; junction bases with no gene match: 8. The germline V gene has CDR1 MNHEY and CDR2 SMNVEV (reference sequence). CDR3 loop: CASRLRGQGYGYTF. The CDR3 DNA reads as TGTGCCAGCAGGCTTCGAGGACAGGGATATGGCTACACCTTC.

This clone came up once. This chain uses TRBV27 with TRBJ1-1; 9 bases agree with TRBD1. J lost 10 bases, V lost 5 bases, and 14 bases had no gene match. This CDR3 is built from 15 residues. CDR1 and CDR2 from the germline V gene are MNHEY and SMNVEV (reference sequence). CDR3 residues: CASSPRPTGGAGAFF. CDR3 sequence (DNA): TGTGCCAGCAGTCCCCGCCCAACAGGGGGCGCGGGAGCTTTCTTT.

This clone has a handful of counts. CDR3 loop: CASSPSLSGNTIYF. The CDR3 DNA reads TGTGCCAGCAGTCCTAGCCTCTCTGGAAACACCATATATTTT. The V call is TRBV27, the J call TRBJ1-3; no clear D. The CDR3 length is 14 residues. The V and J ends lost 5 bases and 0 bases respectively, with 8 bases between them. Looked up from germline, CDR1 is MNHEY and CDR2 is SMNVEV (reference sequence).

The V call is TRBV6-5, the J call TRBJ1-3; no reliable D call. This CDR3 region has 15 residues. Per germline, CDR1 MNHEY and CDR2 SVGAGI. V was pared by 6 bases and J by 0 bases, with 12 bases between. DNA for the CDR3: TGTGCCAGCAGACCTGACGGGAACTCTGGAAACACCATATATTTT. This translates into CASRPDGNSGNTIYF.